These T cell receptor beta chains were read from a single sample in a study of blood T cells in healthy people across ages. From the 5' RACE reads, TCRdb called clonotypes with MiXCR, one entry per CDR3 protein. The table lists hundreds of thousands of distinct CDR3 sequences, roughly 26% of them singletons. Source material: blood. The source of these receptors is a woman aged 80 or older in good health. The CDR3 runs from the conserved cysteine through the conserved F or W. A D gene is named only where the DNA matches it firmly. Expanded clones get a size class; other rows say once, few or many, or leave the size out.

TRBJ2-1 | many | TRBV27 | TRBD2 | TGTGCCAGCAGCCCCTCCGGGGGGGAAGCCTACAATGAGCAGTTCTTC | CASSPSGGEAYNEQFF
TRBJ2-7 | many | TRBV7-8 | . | TGTGCCAGCAGCTTAGCGTGGGCAGGGGCCTACGAGCAGTACTTC | CASSLAWAGAYEQYF
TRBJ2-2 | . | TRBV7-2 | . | TGTGCCAGCAGCCCCGCAGGGGGACTAGGGGCCGGGGAGCTGTTTTTT | CASSPAGGLGAGELFF
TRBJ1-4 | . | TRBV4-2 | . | TGTGCCAGCAGCCAAGGTTTGGCGGGTTGGGAAAAACTGTTTTTT | CASSQGLAGWEKLFF
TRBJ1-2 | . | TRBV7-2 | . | TGTGCCAGCAGCTTATTACATACGAACGGCTACACCTTC | CASSLLHTNGYTF
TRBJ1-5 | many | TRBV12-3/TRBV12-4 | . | TGTGCCAGCAGCCACCGGGGTATCAATCAGCCCCAGCATTTT | CASSHRGINQPQHF
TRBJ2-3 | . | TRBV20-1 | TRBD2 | TGCAGTGCCGTTCGCCGGCGGGGGGGTACCACAGATACGCGGTATTTT | CSAVRRRGGTTDTRYF
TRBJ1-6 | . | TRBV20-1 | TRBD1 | TGCAGTGCTAGAGTGGGACAGCTAGGTTCACCCCTCCACTTT | CSARVGQLGSPLHF
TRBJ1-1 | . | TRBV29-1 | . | TGCAGCGCCCAATACGGGAACACTGAAGCTTTCTTT | CSAQYGNTEAFF
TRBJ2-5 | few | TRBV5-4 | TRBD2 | TGTGCCAGCAGCCTGGCCTTGCGGGGGGCCGAGGAGACCCAGTACTTC | CASSLALRGAEETQYF
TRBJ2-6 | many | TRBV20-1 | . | TGCAGTGCTAGCGCCTCCGATAAGGTCTCTGGGGCCAACGTCCTGACTTTC | CSASASDKVSGANVLTF
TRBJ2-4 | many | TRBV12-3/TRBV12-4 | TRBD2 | TGTGCCAGCATAGCGGGGGGGCTGAAAAACATTCAGTACTTC | CASIAGGLKNIQYF
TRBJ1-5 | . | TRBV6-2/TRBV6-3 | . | TGTGCCAGCAGTTTGAAGGGGCGGATGGGCCAGCCCCAGCATTTT | CASSLKGRMGQPQHF
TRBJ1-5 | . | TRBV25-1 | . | TGTGCCAGCAGAGGAGCCGGGACATCAAACCTTCAGCCCCAGCATTTT | CASRGAGTSNLQPQHF
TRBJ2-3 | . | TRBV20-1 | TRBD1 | TGCCGTGCTAGTAGGACAGGTCTACGTTTCACAGATACGCAGTATTTT | CRASRTGLRFTDTQYF
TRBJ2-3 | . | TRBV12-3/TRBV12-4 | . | TGTGCCAGCAGTCTTCGAGAAGGGGGAGATGTGGAGTATTTT | CASSLREGGDVEYF
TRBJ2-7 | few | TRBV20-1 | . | TGCAGTGCTAGAGTAGTCCCGAGGAAGATTGAGCAGTACTTC | CSARVVPRKIEQYF
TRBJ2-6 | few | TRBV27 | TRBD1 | TGTGCCAGCAGTTTCCACCGGCCGACAGGGGTATCCTCTGGGGCCAACGTCCTGACTTTC | CASSFHRPTGVSSGANVLTF
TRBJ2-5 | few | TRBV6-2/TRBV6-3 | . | TGTGCCAGCAGCCGTCTCCAAAGGGGCCAAGAGACCCAGTACTTC | CASSRLQRGQETQYF
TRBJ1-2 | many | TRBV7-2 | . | TGTGCCAGCAGCGTAATGTGGGGGAACTATGGCTACACCTTC | CASSVMWGNYGYTF
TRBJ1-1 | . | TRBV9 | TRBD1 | TGTGCCAGCAGCGCCCGACAGGGGGCGAACACTGAAGCTTTCTTT | CASSARQGANTEAFF
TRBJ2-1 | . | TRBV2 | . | TGTGCCAGCAGTGGGCGTGCTTTCTACAATGAGCAGTTCTTC | CASSGRAFYNEQFF
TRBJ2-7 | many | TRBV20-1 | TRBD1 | TGCAGTGCCCTGAGGACAGGGGGAGACGAGCAGTACTTC | CSALRTGGDEQYF
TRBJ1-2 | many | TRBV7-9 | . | TGTGCCAGCAGCTTAAACAGGGTGGCTGGCTACACCTTC | CASSLNRVAGYTF
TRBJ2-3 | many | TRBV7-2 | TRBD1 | TGTGCCAGCAGCTGGACAGGGGGAAAGTTTACAGATACGCAGTATTTT | CASSWTGGKFTDTQYF
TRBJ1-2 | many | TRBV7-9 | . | TGTGCCAGCCAAAGTGGGGGCACGTTTAACTATGGCTACACCTTC | CASQSGGTFNYGYTF
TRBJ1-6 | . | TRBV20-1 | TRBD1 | TGCAGTGCGCGAAAAGTGGGACAGGATAATTCACCCCTCCACTTT | CSARKVGQDNSPLHF
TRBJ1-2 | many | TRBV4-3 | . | TGCGCCAGCAGCCAAGATACGCGAACAGACATCTATGGCTACACCTTC | CASSQDTRTDIYGYTF
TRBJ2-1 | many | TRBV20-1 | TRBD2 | TGCAGTGCTAGAGTGGTCGTAGCGGGGGCACCCTACAATGAGCAGTTCTTC | CSARVVVAGAPYNEQFF
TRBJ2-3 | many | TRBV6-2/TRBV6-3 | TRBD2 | TGTGCCAGCAGATCCAGCGGGGTTTACACAGATACGCAGTATTTT | CASRSSGVYTDTQYF
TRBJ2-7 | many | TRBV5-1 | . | TGCGCCAGCAGCGTACCCGACAGTAACTACGAGCAGTACTTC | CASSVPDSNYEQYF
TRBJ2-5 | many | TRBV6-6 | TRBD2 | TGTGCCAGCAGTTTCGCACTCAGGGTAGCGGGGGTACACCAAGAGACCCAGTACTTC | CASSFALRVAGVHQETQYF
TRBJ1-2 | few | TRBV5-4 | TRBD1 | TGTGCCAGCAGCCCCAACCGGGACAGGGACTCTCGGGGCTACACCTTC | CASSPNRDRDSRGYTF
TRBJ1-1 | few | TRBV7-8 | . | TGTGCCAGCAGCAAGAGACCCTTAGTGGCTCTGGACACTGAAGCTTTCTTT | CASSKRPLVALDTEAFF
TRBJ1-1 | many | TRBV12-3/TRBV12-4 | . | TGTGCCAGCAGTTTAGGCAAGAACACTGAAGCTTTCTTT | CASSLGKNTEAFF
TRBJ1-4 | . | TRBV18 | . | TGTGCCAGCTCACCGCCTATCGGACAGAATGAAAAACTGTTTTTT | CASSPPIGQNEKLFF
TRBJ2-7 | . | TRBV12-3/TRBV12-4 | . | TGTGCCAGCAGTGAAGTGTCAGAGCAGTACTTC | CASSEVSEQYF
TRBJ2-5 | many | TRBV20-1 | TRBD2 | TGCAGTGCTAGAATAGGGACTAGCGGGGACCAAGAGACCCAGTACTTC | CSARIGTSGDQETQYF
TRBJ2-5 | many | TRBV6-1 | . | TGTGCCAGCAGTTCCCTGAGTGAGGAGACCCAGTACTTC | CASSSLSEETQYF
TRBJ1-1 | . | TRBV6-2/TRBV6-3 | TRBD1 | TGTGCCAGCAGAACAGCTGACAGGGGGAACACTGAAGCTTTCTTT | CASRTADRGNTEAFF
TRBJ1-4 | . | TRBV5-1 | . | TGCGCCAGCAGCTCCTACACCGGGGGGGGTGAAAGACTGTTTTTT | CASSSYTGGGERLFF
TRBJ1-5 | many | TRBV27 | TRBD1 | TGTGCCAGCAGTAGCTCGGGGACAGTTAATCAGCCCCAGCATTTT | CASSSSGTVNQPQHF
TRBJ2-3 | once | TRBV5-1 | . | TGCGCCAGCAAGGCAGGAGGAAGGGATACGCAGTATTTT | CASKAGGRDTQYF
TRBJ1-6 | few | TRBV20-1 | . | TGCAGTGCTAGATCTGAGGTGGATGCGCCCCTCCACTTT | CSARSEVDAPLHF
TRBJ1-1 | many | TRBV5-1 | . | TGCGCCAGCAGCCCGTCCCCCGATAGGGTGAACACTGAAGCTTTCTTT | CASSPSPDRVNTEAFF
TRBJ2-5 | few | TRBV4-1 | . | TGCGCCAGCAGCCTGCACTCCCAGGGTGGGGAGCAGTACTTC | CASSLHSQGGEQYF
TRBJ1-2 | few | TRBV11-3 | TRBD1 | TGTGCCAGCAGCTTAACCCGGACAGGGTTCGGCTACACCTTC | CASSLTRTGFGYTF
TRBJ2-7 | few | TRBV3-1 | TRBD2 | TGTGCCAGCAGCCAAGATCTAACTAGCGGGGGGACCATATCCTACGAGCAGTACTTC | CASSQDLTSGGTISYEQYF
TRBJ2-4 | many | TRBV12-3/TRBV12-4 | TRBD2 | TGTGCCAGCAGATCCCCCGATCAGCGGGGGACCCCGCTTCACTTAGCCAAAAACATTCAGTACTTC | CASRSPDQRGTPLHLAKNIQYF
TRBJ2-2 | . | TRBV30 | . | TGTGCCTGGAGTTTCAGGACTAACACCGGGGAGCGGTTTTTT | CAWSFRTNTGERFF
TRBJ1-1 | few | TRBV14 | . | TGTGCCAGCAGGGGGGGGGTCACTGAAGCTTTCTTT | CASRGGVTEAFF
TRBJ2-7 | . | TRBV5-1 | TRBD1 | TGCGCCAGCAGCCCCTCAACAGGGGTTTCGGCCTACGAGCAGTACTTC | CASSPSTGVSAYEQYF
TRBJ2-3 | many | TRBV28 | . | TGTGCCAGCAGTTTACAAAGCACAGATACGCAGTATTTT | CASSLQSTDTQYF
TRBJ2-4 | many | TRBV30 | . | TGTGCCTGGAGTCCCTTGAAAGACATTCAGTACTTC | CAWSPLKDIQYF
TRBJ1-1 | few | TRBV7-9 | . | TGTGCCAGCAGCTTATTGGAAGGGACCGAAGCTTTCTTT | CASSLLEGTEAFF